The entry that follows covers one TCR beta chain sequence. The CDR3 loop spans 16 amino acids. The V gene lost 2 bases and the J gene lost 3 bases, with 13 bases spanning the gap. CDR1 and CDR2 from the germline V gene are SGHVS and FQNEAQ. This entry belongs to a study of blood T cell repertoires in COVID-19. Study-wide background: Samples taken during acute and convalescent COVID-19 were collected in the United States, Italy and Spain.

Original handling: By means of reference gene primer amplification, nucleated cell counts were estimated. The data were produced by immunoSEQ multiplex PCR, yet TCRdb's version contains in-frame clones alone and is incomplete. That table is the source of V, J and clone size, and D and trimming were worked out from the DNA. The sample lists roughly 380,000 clones; approximately 91% were seen once. One Seattle source followed patients from active infection through their disease course. The source of this sequence is a woman between 35 and 50 years old with COVID-19, enrolled during active disease. Sequenced: peripheral blood. The genes are TRBV7-8 and TRBJ2-2; D is perhaps TRBD1 (6 bases). In DNA form, the CDR3 reads TGTGCCAGCAGCTTAAATGTGGGGGCCTACACCGGGGAGCTGTTTTTT. Encoded protein: CASSLNVGAYTGELFF.